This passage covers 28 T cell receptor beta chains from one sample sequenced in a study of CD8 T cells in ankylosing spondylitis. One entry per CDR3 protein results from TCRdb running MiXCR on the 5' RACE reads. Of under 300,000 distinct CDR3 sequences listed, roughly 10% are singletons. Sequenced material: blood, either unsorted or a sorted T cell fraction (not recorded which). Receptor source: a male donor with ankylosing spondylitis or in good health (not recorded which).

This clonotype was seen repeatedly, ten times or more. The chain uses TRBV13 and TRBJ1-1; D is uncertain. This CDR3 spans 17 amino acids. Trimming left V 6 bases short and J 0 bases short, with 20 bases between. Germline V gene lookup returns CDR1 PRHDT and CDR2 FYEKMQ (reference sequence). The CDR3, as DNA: TGTGCCAGCAGTCCCACCGACGGGTCGTTGATGAACACTGAAGCTTTCTTT. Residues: CASSPTDGSLMNTEAFF.

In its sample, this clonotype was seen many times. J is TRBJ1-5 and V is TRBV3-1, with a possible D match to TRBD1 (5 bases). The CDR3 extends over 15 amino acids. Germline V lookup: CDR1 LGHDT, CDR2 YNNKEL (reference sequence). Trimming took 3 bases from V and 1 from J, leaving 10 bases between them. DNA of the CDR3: TGTGCCAGCAGCCATAGGGGCGGCAGCAATCAGCCCCAGCATTTT. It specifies CASSHRGGSNQPQHF.

CDR3 protein: CASSAATKAYNEQFF. The CDR3 DNA sequence: TGTGCCAGCAGCGCGGCAACTAAGGCCTACAATGAGCAGTTCTTC. The chain combines TRBV9 with TRBJ2-1; no firm D call. Trimming removed 3 bases at V and 2 bases at J, with 12 bases between. The germline V gene encodes CDR1 SGDLS and CDR2 YYNGEE. This CDR3 comprises 15 residues.

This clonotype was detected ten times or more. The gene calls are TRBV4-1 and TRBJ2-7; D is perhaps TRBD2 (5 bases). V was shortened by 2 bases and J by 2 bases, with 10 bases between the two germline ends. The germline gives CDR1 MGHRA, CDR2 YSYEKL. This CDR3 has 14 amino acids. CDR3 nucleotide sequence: TGCGCCAGCAGCCAACGGGGAGACCCCTACGAGCAGTACTTC. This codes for CASSQRGDPYEQYF.

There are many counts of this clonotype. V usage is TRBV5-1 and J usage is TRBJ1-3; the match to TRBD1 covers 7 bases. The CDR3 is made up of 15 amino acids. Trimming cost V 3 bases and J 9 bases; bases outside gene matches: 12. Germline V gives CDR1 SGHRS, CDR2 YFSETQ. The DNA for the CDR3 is TGCGCCAGCAGCTCAACCGGGACAGCCGGTGGCACCATATATTTT. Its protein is CASSSTGTAGGTIYF.

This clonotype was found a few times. CDR3 in amino acids: CAWSQGYTDTQYF. In DNA, the CDR3 is TGTGCCTGGAGTCAGGGATACACAGATACGCAGTATTTT. The gene calls are TRBV30 and TRBJ2-3; weak D call: TRBD1 (5 bases). This CDR3 spans 13 amino acids. Germline V gene lookup returns CDR1 GTSNPN and CDR2 SVGIG (reference sequence). Trimming left V 2 bases short and J 2 bases short, with 8 bases between.

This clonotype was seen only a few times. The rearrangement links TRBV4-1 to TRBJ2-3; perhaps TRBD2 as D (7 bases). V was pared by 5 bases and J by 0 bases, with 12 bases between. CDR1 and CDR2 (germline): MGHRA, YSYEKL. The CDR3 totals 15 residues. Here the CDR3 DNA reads TGCGCCAGCAGCGGGGGGGCCTCTAGCACAGATACGCAGTATTTT. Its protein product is CASSGGASSTDTQYF.

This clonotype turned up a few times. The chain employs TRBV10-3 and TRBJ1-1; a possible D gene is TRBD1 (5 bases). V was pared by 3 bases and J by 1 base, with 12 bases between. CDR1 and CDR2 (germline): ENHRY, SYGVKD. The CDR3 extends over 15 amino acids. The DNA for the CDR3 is TGTGCCATCAGTGACAGGGCGGCTCGGAACACTGAAGCTTTCTTT. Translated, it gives CAISDRAARNTEAFF.

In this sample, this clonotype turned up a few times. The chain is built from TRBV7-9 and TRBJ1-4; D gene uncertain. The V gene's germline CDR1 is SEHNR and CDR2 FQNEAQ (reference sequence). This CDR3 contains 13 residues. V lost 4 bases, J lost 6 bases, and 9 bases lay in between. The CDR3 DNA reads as TGTGCCAGCAGCTCGGGTGTTGATGAAAAACTGTTTTTT. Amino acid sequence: CASSSGVDEKLFF.

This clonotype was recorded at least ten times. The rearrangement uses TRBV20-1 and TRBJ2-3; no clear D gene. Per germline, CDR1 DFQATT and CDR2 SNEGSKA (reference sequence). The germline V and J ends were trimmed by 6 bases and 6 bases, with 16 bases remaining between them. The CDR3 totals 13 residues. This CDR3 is CSAQRTSRDTQYF. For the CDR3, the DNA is TGCAGTGCCCAAAGGACCTCGAGGGATACGCAGTATTTT.

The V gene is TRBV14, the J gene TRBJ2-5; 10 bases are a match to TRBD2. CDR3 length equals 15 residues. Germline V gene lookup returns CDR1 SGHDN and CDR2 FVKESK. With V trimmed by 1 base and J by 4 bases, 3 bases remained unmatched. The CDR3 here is CASSQVASGRETQYF. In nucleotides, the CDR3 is TGTGCCAGCAGCCAAGTTGCTAGCGGGAGAGAGACCCAGTACTTC.

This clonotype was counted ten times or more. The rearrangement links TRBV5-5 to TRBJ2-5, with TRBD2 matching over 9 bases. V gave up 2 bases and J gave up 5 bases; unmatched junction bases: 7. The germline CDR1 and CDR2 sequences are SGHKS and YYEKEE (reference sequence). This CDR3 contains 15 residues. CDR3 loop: CASSLYRSGGETQYF. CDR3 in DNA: TGTGCCAGCAGCTTATACCGGAGCGGGGGGGAGACCCAGTACTTC.

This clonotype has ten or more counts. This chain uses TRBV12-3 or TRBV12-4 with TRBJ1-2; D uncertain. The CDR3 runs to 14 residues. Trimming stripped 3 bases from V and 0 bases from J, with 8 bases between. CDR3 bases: TGTGCCAGCAGTTTGGCCGGACCTAACTATGGCTACACCTTC. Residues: CASSLAGPNYGYTF.

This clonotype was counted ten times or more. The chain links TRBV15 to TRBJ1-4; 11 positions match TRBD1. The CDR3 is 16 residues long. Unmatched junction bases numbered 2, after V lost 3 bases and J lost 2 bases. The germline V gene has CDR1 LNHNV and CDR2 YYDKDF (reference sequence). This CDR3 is CATSSGDRGTNEKLFF. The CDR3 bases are TGTGCCACCAGCAGTGGGGACAGGGGGACTAATGAAAAACTGTTTTTT.

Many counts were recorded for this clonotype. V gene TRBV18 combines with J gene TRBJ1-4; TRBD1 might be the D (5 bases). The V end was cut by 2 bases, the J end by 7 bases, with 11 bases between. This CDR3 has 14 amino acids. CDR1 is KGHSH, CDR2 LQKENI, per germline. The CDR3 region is CASSPAGGVEKLFF. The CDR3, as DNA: TGTGCCAGCTCACCAGCCGGGGGAGTTGAAAAACTGTTTTTT.

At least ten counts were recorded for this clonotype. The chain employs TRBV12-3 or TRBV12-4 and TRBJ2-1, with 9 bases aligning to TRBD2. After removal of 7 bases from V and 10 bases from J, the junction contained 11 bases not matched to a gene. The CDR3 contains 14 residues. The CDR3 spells CASTQGGLAEEQFF. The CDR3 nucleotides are TGTGCCAGCACCCAGGGGGGACTAGCAGAAGAGCAGTTCTTC.

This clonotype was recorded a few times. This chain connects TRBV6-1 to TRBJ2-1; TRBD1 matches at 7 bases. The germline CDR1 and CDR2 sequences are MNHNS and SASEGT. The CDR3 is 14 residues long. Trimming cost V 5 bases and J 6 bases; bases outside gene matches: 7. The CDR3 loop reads CASSHRGQFNEQFF. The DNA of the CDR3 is TGTGCCAGCAGTCATAGGGGACAGTTCAATGAGCAGTTCTTC.

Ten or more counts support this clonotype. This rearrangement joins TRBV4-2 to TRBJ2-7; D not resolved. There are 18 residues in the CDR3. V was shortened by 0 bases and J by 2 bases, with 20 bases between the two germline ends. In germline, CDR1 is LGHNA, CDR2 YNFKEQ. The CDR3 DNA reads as TGTGCCAGCAGCCAAGATCCAGATGATCCGAGGTACACCTACGAGCAGTACTTC. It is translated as CASSQDPDDPRYTYEQYF.

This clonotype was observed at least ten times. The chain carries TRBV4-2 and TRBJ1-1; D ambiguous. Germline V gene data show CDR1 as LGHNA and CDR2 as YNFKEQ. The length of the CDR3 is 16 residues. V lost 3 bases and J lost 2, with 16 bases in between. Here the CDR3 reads CASSQQGMGFNTEAFF. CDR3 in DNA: TGTGCCAGCAGCCAGCAAGGGATGGGGTTTAACACTGAAGCTTTCTTT.

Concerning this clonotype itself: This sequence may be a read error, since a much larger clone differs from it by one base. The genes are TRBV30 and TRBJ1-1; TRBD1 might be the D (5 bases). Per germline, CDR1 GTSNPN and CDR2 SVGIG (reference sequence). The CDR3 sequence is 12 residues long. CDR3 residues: CAWSVQDTAAFF. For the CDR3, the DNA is TGTGCCTGGAGTGTACAGGACACTGCAGCTTTCTTT.

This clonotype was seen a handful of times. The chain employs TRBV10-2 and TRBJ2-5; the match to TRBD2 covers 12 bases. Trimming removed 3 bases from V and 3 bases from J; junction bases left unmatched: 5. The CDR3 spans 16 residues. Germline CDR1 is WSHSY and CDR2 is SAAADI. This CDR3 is CASSDWTSGIKETQYF. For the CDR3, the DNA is TGCGCCAGCAGTGATTGGACTAGCGGGATAAAAGAGACCCAGTACTTC.

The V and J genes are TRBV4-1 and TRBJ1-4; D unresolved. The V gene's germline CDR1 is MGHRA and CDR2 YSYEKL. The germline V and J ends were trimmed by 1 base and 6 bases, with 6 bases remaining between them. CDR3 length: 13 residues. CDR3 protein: CASSQVGYEKLFF. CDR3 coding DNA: TGCGCCAGCAGCCAAGTCGGCTATGAAAAACTGTTTTTT.

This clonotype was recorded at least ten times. The CDR3 reads CSAALRGAPSSPLHF. The CDR3, as DNA: TGCAGTGCTGCCCTCCGGGGGGCTCCCTCTTCACCCCTCCACTTT. The chain combines TRBV20-1 with TRBJ1-6; tentatively, D is TRBD1 (6 bases). V was cut by 5 bases and J by 9 bases, with 20 bases left in between. CDR3 length: 15 amino acids. Germline V gene lookup returns CDR1 DFQATT and CDR2 SNEGSKA (reference sequence).

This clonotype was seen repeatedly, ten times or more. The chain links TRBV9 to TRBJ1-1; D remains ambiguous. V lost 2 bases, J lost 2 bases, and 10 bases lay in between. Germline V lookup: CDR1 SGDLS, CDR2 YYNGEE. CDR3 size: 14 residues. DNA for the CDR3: TGTGCCAGCAGCGTCAACCGGGCCAACACTGAAGCTTTCTTT. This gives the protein CASSVNRANTEAFF.

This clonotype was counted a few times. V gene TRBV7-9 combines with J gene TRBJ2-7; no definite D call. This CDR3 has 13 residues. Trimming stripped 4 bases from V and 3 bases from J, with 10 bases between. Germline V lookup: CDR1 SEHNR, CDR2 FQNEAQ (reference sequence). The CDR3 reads CASSSPNLYEQYF. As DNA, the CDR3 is TGTGCCAGCAGCTCCCCCAACCTCTACGAGCAGTACTTC.

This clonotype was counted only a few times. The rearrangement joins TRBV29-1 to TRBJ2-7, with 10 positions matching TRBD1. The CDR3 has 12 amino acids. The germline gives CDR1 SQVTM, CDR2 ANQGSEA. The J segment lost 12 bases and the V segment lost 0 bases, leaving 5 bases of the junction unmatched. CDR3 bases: TGCAGCGTTGAAGATCGGGGGACAGGGGCGTACTTC. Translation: CSVEDRGTGAYF.

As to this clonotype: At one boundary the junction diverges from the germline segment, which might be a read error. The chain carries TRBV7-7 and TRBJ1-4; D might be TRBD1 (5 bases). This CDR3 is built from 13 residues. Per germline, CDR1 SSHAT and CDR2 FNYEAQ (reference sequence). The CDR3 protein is CASSLERGEKLLF. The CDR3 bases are TGTGCCAGCAGCTTAGAGAGGGGTGAAAAACTGCTTTTT.

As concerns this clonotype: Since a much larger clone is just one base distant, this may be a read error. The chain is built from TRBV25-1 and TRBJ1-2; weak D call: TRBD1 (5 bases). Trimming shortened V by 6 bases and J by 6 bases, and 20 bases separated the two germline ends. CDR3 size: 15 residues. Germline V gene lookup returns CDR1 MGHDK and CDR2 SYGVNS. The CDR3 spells CASSHGAGDDDGYTF. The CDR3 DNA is TGTGCCAGCAGCCACGGGGCCGGGGACGACGATGGCTACACCTTC.